This T cell receptor beta chain derives from a study of T cell responses to AZD1222 COVID-19 vaccine. Study context: Second-dose schedules of about 4 or about 12 weeks were combined.

Study-wide points: A mostly white British donor set with more females was recruited, and clonal diversity was possibly underestimated.

To note about this clone: The antigen remains undetermined.

CDR3 length equals 11 residues. Germline lookup yields CDR1 DFQATT and CDR2 SNEGSKA (reference sequence). Trimming took 3 bases from V and 5 from J, leaving 7 bases between them. Data came from immunoSEQ multiplex PCR; TCRdb stores just in-frame clones and leaves some out. The sample comprises approximately 100,000 clones, over 80% of which are singletons, and 6.5% to 9.5% rests with the top ten. The sequenced sample was peripheral blood, obtained on day 0 of AZD1222 vaccination. The origin of this receptor is an adult in good health. This chain links TRBV20-1 with TRBJ1-1; no firm D call. The CDR3 sequence is CSASRVTEAFF. The DNA of the CDR3 is TGCAGTGCTAGTCGAGTGACTGAAGCTTTCTTT.